The sequence of this T cell receptor beta chain was determined in a study of OX40 agonist ivuxolimab in advanced cancers. Study-wide background: Participants could have had prior anti-PD-1, anti-PD-L1 or anti-CTLA-4 therapy, and approximately 37% had some.

Per germline, CDR1 SGHTA and CDR2 FQGNSA. V trimming: 5 bases; J trimming: 1 base; junction bases outside the gene matches: 6. The CDR3 extends over 15 amino acids. TCRdb keeps only in-frame clones here, not all; method: immunoSEQ multiplex PCR. The repertoire holds 45,000 to 60,000 clones, with approximately 93% as singletons. This chain joins TRBV7-2 and TRBJ2-7; the match to TRBD1 covers 9 bases. This sample comprised CD4+ or CD8+ T cells sorted from blood, obtained in a trial of the OX40 agonist ivuxolimab. The receptor comes from an adult with an advanced solid tumor such as melanoma, head and neck, liver or kidney cancer. CDR3 DNA sequence: TGTGCCAGCAGCCAAACAGACAGGGGGTCCTACGAGCAGTACTTC. It is translated as CASSQTDRGSYEQYF.